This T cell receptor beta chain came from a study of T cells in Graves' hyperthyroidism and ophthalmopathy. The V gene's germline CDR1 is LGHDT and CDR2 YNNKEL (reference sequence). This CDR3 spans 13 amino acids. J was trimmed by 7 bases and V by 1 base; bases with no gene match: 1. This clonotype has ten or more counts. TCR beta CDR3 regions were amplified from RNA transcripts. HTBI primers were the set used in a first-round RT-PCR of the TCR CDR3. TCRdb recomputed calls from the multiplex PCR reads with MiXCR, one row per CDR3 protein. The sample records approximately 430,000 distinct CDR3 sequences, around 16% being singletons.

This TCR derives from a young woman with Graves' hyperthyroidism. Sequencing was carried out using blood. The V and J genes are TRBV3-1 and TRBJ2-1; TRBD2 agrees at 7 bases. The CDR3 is CASSQGLANEQFF. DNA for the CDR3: TGTGCCAGCAGCCAAGGACTAGCAAATGAGCAGTTCTTC.